A selection of T cell receptor beta chains follows, all from one sample in a study of CD8+CD57+ T cells in acquired aplastic anemia. TCRdb re-derived calls from the reads in MiXCR, one entry per CDR3 protein. This sample has some 170,000 distinct CDR3 sequences, with roughly 45% found just once. The sequencing input was sorted CD4+, CD8+, or CD8+CD57+ T cells (not recorded which) from PBMCs. The receptors were sampled from a human donor in good health. Each CDR3 is given with its conserved first and last residue. The D gene is left open where the match is weak. Clone size is given for some rows only: seen once, a few or many times, or a class if the clone is expanded.

v_gene	d_gene	abundance	j_gene	CDR3nt	CDR3aa
TRBV19	NA	many	TRBJ1-1	TGTGCCACAACCGGACAGTTGAACACTGAAGCTTTCTTT	CATTGQLNTEAFF
TRBV19	NA	once	TRBJ1-4	TGTGCCACCGTGTTAGGGGAAAAACTGTTTTTT	CATVLGEKLFF
TRBV24-1	TRBD1	many	TRBJ1-2	TGTGCCACCAGTGAGCAAGGGGGCGAGAACTATGGCTACACCTTC	CATSEQGGENYGYTF
TRBV7-6	NA	many	TRBJ2-7	TGTGCCAGCAGCTTAGCCGGGGGCAGAGGCAGCTCCTACGAGCAGTACTTC	CASSLAGGRGSSYEQYF
TRBV15	NA	many	TRBJ2-1	TGTGCCACCAGCAGAGAAGGGTTGCCGGTCGATGAGCAGTTCTTC	CATSREGLPVDEQFF
TRBV19	NA	NA	TRBJ2-7	TGTGCCAGTAGTATTCCCAACCGAGGTGCCTACGAGCAGTACTTC	CASSIPNRGAYEQYF
TRBV5-8	TRBD1	NA	TRBJ1-5	TGTGCCAGCATCGACAGGGGTAATCAGCCCCAGCATTTT	CASIDRGNQPQHF
TRBV29-1	NA	few	TRBJ1-3	TGCAGCGTTGGAGACGGAGGAAACACCATATATTTT	CSVGDGGNTIYF
TRBV24-1	TRBD1	many	TRBJ2-1	TGTGCCACCAGTGCTAGGACAGGGTATAATGAGCAGTTCTTC	CATSARTGYNEQFF
TRBV10-3	TRBD2	once	TRBJ2-2	TGTGCCATGAAGACTAGCGGACGCGGGGAGCTGTTTTTT	CAMKTSGRGELFF
TRBV5-1	NA	many	TRBJ2-3	TGCGCCAGCAGCCTCCTAGTTAGCACAGATACGCAGTATTTT	CASSLLVSTDTQYF
TRBV7-3	NA	many	TRBJ2-6	TGTGCCAGCAGCTCGCAGATCTCTGGGGCCAACGTCCTGACTTTC	CASSSQISGANVLTF
TRBV19	TRBD1	many	TRBJ1-2	TGTGCCAGTAGTATAGTGGGACAGGGCTATGGCTACACCTTC	CASSIVGQGYGYTF
TRBV7-3	NA	many	TRBJ1-1	TGTGCCAGCAGCTTATTACCACAGGGTCAGGCTGAAGCTTTCTTT	CASSLLPQGQAEAFF
TRBV19	TRBD1	NA	TRBJ1-5	TGTGCCAGTAGCCACAGGGGGCTGAGCAATCAGCCCCAGCATTTT	CASSHRGLSNQPQHF
TRBV18	NA	NA	TRBJ1-5	TGTGCCAGCTCACGACAGGCGAGCAATCAGCCCCAGCATTTT	CASSRQASNQPQHF
TRBV7-2	TRBD1	NA	TRBJ1-5	TGTGCCAGCAGCTCAGACAGGGGACCGGACCCCCAGCATTTT	CASSSDRGPDPQHF
TRBV20-1	NA	NA	TRBJ2-2	TGCAGTGCCACCGGGACAAGAAGGGAGCTGTTTTTT	CSATGTRRELFF
TRBV7-9	NA	many	TRBJ2-5	TGTGCCAGCAGCTTTAGCGTGTTGCAAGAGACCCAGTACTTC	CASSFSVLQETQYF
TRBV7-3	TRBD1	NA	TRBJ1-1	TGTGCCAGCAGCTCAGGACAGGCCGGAATGAACACTGAAGCTTTCTTT	CASSSGQAGMNTEAFF
TRBV5-6	TRBD2	NA	TRBJ2-5	TGTGCCAGCAGCTTTCGGCGGGAGGGCCGGGGGGAGACCCAGTACTTC	CASSFRREGRGETQYF
TRBV19	TRBD1	NA	TRBJ1-6	TGTGCCAGTAAGGACAGGGTTGGCTCACCCCTCCACTTT	CASKDRVGSPLHF
TRBV6-6	NA	NA	TRBJ1-1	TGTGCCAGCAGTTACTTCAGGTCCTCGGACACTGAAGCTTTCTTT	CASSYFRSSDTEAFF
TRBV30	NA	few	TRBJ1-2	TGTGCCTGGAGTCCTCAAGAAGGGGGCTATGGCTACACCTTC	CAWSPQEGGYGYTF
TRBV19	NA	many	TRBJ1-1	TGTGCCAGTAGTATAGTCAAGATGAACACTGAAGCTTTCTTT	CASSIVKMNTEAFF
TRBV7-8	NA	NA	TRBJ1-1	TGTGCCAGCAGCTTACAGATGGGGGAAGCTTTCTTT	CASSLQMGEAFF
TRBV25-1	TRBD1	NA	TRBJ1-2	TGTGCCAGCAGTGAATCGCGGGACAGGGAGTATGGCTACACCTTC	CASSESRDREYGYTF
TRBV7-9	NA	many	TRBJ2-1	TGTGCCAGCAGCTTAGTCGCGGGGCCCAGCCGGGGCGAGCAGTTCTTC	CASSLVAGPSRGEQFF
TRBV9	TRBD2	NA	TRBJ2-3	TGTGCCAGCAGCGTAGTACGCGGGAGGGTTGGAGATACGCAGTATTTT	CASSVVRGRVGDTQYF
TRBV3-1	TRBD1	few	TRBJ1-1	TGTGCCAGCAGCCACAGGACAGGGGAGTCGGAAGCTTTCTTT	CASSHRTGESEAFF
TRBV24-1	NA	NA	TRBJ2-7	TGTGCCACCAGTGACTCAAGACAGGTGAGCTCCTACGAGCAGTACTTC	CATSDSRQVSSYEQYF
TRBV19	TRBD1	NA	TRBJ1-6	TGTGCCATTTCGGACAGGGGGGGCTCACCCCTCCACTTT	CAISDRGGSPLHF
TRBV10-3	TRBD1	NA	TRBJ2-2	TGTGCCATCAGTGAGTCTACGGACAGGGCGGAGACCGGGGAGCTGTTTTTT	CAISESTDRAETGELFF
TRBV19	TRBD1	once	TRBJ1-3	TGTGCCAGCCAGACTACAGGGGGAACTGGAAACACCATATATTTT	CASQTTGGTGNTIYF
TRBV15	TRBD1	few	TRBJ2-1	TGTGCCACCAGCGTCGGGACAGGGGCCTACAATGAGCAGTTCTTC	CATSVGTGAYNEQFF
TRBV7-2	TRBD1	many	TRBJ1-4	TGTGCCAGCAGCTTACTTGGACAGGGATTCGATGAAAAACTGTTTTTT	CASSLLGQGFDEKLFF
TRBV2	TRBD1	once	TRBJ1-2	TGTGCCAGCAGTTACGGACAGGGGACGGCCTATGGCTACACCTTC	CASSYGQGTAYGYTF
TRBV7-8	NA	many	TRBJ2-1	TGTGCCAGCAGCTTAGTATCCGGGACCTACAATGAGCAGTTCTTC	CASSLVSGTYNEQFF
TRBV5-1	NA	many	TRBJ2-7	TGCGCCAGCAGCTTGTCGTTAGCATCGTACGAGCAGTACTTC	CASSLSLASYEQYF
TRBV7-9	NA	many	TRBJ2-1	TGTGCCAGCAGTCGTCGGGACTGGACCTACAATGAGCAGTTCTTC	CASSRRDWTYNEQFF
TRBV5-1	NA	NA	TRBJ2-1	TGCGCCAGCAGCTTGGGGGGGCCGGATCACAATGAGCAGTTCTTC	CASSLGGPDHNEQFF
TRBV2	NA	NA	TRBJ2-3	TGTGCCAGCAGTGTGGAAGGGAAAGATACGCAGTATTTT	CASSVEGKDTQYF